The 10 T cell receptor beta chains reported below all come from one sample, sequenced in a study of T cell changes during pregnancy in multiple sclerosis. Libraries were prepared by immunoSEQ multiplex PCR; TCRdb keeps only in-frame clonotypes and omits some of them. Among roughly 100,000 clones listed, roughly 92% were seen once. The sequencing used peripheral blood, collected after pregnancy. All receptors derive from a female donor with multiple sclerosis, enrolled in a pregnancy study.

The rearrangement uses TRBV27 and TRBJ2-5; D is possibly TRBD2 (7 bases). CDR1 is MNHEY and CDR2 is SMNVEV in the germline V gene (reference sequence). V was shortened by 7 bases and J by 5 bases, with 17 bases between the two germline ends. The CDR3 totals 14 residues. For the CDR3, the DNA is TGTGCCAGCAAGCGGGCGGGGGCACTCGAGACCCAGTACTTC. It codes for CASKRAGALETQYF.

This clone was detected a few times. The genes are TRBV5-1 and TRBJ1-2; the match to TRBD1 covers 7 bases. The length of the CDR3 is 13 residues. Germline loops: CDR1 SGHRS, CDR2 YFSETQ. The junction had 6 bases not matched to a gene; V was cut back by 4 bases and J by 6 bases. This chain's CDR3 is CASSRTGDDGYTF. CDR3 in DNA: TGCGCCAGCAGCAGGACAGGTGATGATGGCTACACCTTC.

This chain connects TRBV19 to TRBJ1-1, with 10 bases identical to TRBD1. Germline V gene lookup returns CDR1 LNHDA and CDR2 SQIVND (reference sequence). This CDR3 contains 16 residues. V lost 4 bases and J lost 5; bases outside the gene matches: 10. CDR3 region: CASSTPPDRGRTEAFF. The CDR3 DNA follows: TGTGCCAGTAGTACCCCCCCGGACAGGGGGAGGACTGAAGCTTTCTTT.

The chain is built from TRBV18 and TRBJ2-3, with TRBD1 as a possible D gene (5 bases). The CDR3 covers 17 residues. Per germline, CDR1 KGHSH and CDR2 LQKENI. Trimming cost V 5 bases and J 2 bases, with 20 bases left between them. The CDR3 DNA reads as TGTGCCAGCTCAACTGTGCAGGGATCGGTAGTCACAGATACGCAGTATTTT. Protein: CASSTVQGSVVTDTQYF.

This chain connects TRBV4-1 to TRBJ2-2, with 10 bases identical to TRBD2. Germline CDR1 and CDR2: MGHRA and YSYEKL. The V and J ends lost 1 base and 4 bases, in that order; junction bases with no gene match: 6. The CDR3 sequence is 17 residues long. CDR3 in amino acids: CASSQGSLAGPTGELFF. The CDR3 DNA is TGCGCCAGCAGCCAAGGGTCACTAGCGGGGCCCACCGGGGAGCTGTTTTTT.

This chain links TRBV4-1 with TRBJ1-6; weak D call: TRBD1 (6 bases). V was clipped by 1 base and J by 3 bases, with 7 bases between them. CDR3 length equals 15 residues. Germline CDR1 and CDR2: MGHRA and YSYEKL. The CDR3 DNA reads as TGCGCCAGCAGCCAAGCGGACAGCTATAATTCACCCCTCCACTTT. Protein sequence: CASSQADSYNSPLHF.

The chain uses TRBV10-2 and TRBJ1-1; D is perhaps TRBD1 (5 bases). V was trimmed by 6 bases and J by 5 bases, leaving 16 bases between them. Germline V gives CDR1 WSHSY, CDR2 SAAADI. The length of the CDR3 is 14 residues. CDR3 amino acids: CASRRNRTRTEAFF. The CDR3 DNA sequence: TGCGCCAGCAGAAGGAACAGGACGCGGACTGAAGCTTTCTTT.

The chain uses TRBV5-6 and TRBJ2-1, with D maybe TRBD1 (6 bases). The CDR3 totals 15 residues. Between the trimmed V and J ends, which lost 4 bases and 0 bases, there was a span of 11 bases. CDR1 and CDR2 from the germline V gene are SGHDT and YYEEEE. The CDR3 reads CASSPGARSYNEQFF. CDR3 nucleotide sequence: TGTGCCAGCAGCCCAGGGGCCCGCTCCTACAATGAGCAGTTCTTC.

The rearrangement links TRBV25-1 to TRBJ2-3; perhaps TRBD2 as D (5 bases). The CDR3 length is 13 residues. V was cut by 5 bases and J by 1 base, with 7 bases left in between. Germline V gene data show CDR1 as MGHDK and CDR2 as SYGVNS. The CDR3 nucleotides are TGTGCCAGCAGTTTTAGCGGCACAGATACGCAGTATTTT. Amino acids: CASSFSGTDTQYF.

The genes are TRBV19 and TRBJ2-7; maybe TRBD2 (6 bases). The germline V and J ends were trimmed by 3 bases and 3 bases, with 12 bases remaining between them. In germline, CDR1 is LNHDA, CDR2 SQIVND (reference sequence). There are 14 residues in the CDR3. Here the CDR3 reads CASSIAGGDYEQYF. The CDR3 DNA follows: TGTGCCAGTAGTATCGCAGGCGGGGACTACGAGCAGTACTTC.